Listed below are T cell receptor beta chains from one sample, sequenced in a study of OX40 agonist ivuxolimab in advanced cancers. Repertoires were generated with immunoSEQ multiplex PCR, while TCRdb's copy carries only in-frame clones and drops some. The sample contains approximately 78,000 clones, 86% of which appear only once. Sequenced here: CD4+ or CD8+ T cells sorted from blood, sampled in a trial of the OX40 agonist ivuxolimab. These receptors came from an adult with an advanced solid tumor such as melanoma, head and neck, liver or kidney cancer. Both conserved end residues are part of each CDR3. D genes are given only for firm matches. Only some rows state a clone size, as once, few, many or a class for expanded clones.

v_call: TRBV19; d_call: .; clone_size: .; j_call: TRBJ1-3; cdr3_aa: CASVPSGSSGNTIYF; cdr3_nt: TGTGCCAGTGTACCCAGCGGGAGTTCTGGAAACACCATATATTTT
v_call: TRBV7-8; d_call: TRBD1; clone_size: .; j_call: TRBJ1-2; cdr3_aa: CASSPGQFGYGYTF; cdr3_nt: TGTGCCAGCAGCCCGGGACAGTTCGGCTATGGCTACACCTTC
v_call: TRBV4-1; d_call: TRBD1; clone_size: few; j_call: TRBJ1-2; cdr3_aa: CASSQIGTGREGGYTF; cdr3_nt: TGCGCCAGCAGTCAGATCGGGACAGGCCGCGAGGGAGGCTACACCTTC
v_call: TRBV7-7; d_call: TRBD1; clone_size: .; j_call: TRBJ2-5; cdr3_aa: CASSLRTGGTQYF; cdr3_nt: TGTGCTAGCAGCTTAAGGACAGGGGGGACCCAGTACTTC
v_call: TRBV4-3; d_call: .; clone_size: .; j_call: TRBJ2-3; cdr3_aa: CASSQEGGTDTQYF; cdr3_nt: TGCGCCAGCAGCCAAGAAGGTGGCACAGATACGCAGTATTTT
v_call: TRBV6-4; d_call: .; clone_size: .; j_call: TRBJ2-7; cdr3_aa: CASSEILGVEQYF; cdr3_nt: TGTGCCAGCAGTGAAATCCTCGGAGTAGAGCAGTACTTC
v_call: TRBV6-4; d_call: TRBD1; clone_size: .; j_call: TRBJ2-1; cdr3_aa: CASSLGGQSEDEQFF; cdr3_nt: TGTGCCAGCAGTTTAGGGGGACAGAGTGAGGATGAGCAGTTCTTC
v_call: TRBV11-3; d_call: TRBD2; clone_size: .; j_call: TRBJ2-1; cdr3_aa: CASSLATGGKGEQFF; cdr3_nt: TGTGCCAGCAGCTTAGCTACGGGAGGGAAGGGTGAGCAGTTCTTC
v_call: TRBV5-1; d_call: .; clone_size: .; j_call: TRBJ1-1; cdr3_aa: CASSLTEGQNTEAFF; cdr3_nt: TGCGCCAGCAGCTTGACAGAAGGACAGAACACTGAAGCTTTCTTT
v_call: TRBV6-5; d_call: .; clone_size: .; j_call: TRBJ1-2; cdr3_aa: CASTPGLRSRGYTF; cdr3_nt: TGTGCCAGCACCCCCGGACTTAGGTCCCGAGGCTACACCTTC
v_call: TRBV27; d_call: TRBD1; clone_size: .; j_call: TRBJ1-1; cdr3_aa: CASSSWTGNTEAFF; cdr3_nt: TGTGCCAGCAGTTCTTGGACAGGGAACACTGAAGCTTTCTTT
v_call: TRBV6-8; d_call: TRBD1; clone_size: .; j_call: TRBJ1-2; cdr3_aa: CASSTGAYRGRVYGYTF; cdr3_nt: TGTGCCAGCAGTACCGGGGCGTACAGGGGTAGGGTCTATGGCTACACCTTC
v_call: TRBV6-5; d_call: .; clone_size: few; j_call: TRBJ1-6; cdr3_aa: CASSYQPGMGSPLHF; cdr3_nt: TGTGCCAGCAGTTACCAGCCGGGCATGGGTTCACCCCTCCACTTT
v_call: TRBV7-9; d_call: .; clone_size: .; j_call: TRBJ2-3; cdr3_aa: CAGGSRLTDTQYF; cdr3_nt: TGTGCCGGGGGTTCTAGGCTCACAGATACGCAGTATTTT
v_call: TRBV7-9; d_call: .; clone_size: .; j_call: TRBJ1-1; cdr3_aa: CASTAAGNTEAFF; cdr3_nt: TGTGCCAGCACGGCCGCAGGGAACACTGAAGCTTTCTTT
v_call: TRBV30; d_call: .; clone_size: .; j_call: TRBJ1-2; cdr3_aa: CAWTRTGDWYGYTF; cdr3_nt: TGTGCCTGGACCCGAACGGGGGATTGGTATGGCTACACCTTC
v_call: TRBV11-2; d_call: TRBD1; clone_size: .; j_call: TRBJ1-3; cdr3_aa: CASSLAGQGSGNTIYF; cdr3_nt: TGTGCCAGCAGCTTGGCGGGACAGGGATCCGGAAACACCATATATTTT
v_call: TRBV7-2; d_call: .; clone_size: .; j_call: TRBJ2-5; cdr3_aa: CASSASGVRRETQYF; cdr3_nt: TGTGCCAGCAGCGCATCAGGGGTAAGGAGAGAGACCCAGTACTTC
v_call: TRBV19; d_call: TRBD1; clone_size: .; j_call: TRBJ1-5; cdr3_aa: CASSWTGEDQPQHF; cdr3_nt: TGTGCCAGTAGTTGGACAGGGGAAGATCAGCCCCAGCATTTT
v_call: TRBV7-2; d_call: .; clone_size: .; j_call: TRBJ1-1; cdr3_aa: CASSHLTVNTEAFF; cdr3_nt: TGTGCCAGCAGCCATTTGACGGTGAACACTGAAGCTTTCTTT
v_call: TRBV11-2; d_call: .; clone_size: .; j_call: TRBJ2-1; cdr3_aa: CASSLTRAEQFF; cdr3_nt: TGTGCCAGCAGCTTAACCCGGGCGGAGCAGTTCTTC
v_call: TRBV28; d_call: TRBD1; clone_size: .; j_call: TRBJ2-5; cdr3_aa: CASGQGRGETQYF; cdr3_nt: TGTGCCAGTGGACAGGGTAGAGGGGAGACCCAGTACTTC
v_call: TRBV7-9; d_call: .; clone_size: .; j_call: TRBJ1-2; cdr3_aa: CASSLAGGGYTF; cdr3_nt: TGTGCCAGCAGCTTAGCAGGCGGTGGCTACACCTTC
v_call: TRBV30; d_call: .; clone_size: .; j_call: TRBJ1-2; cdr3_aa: CAWKYGTPRVGYTF; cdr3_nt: TGTGCCTGGAAATATGGGACCCCGAGGGTTGGCTACACCTTC
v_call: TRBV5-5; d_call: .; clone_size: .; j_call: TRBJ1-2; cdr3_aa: CASSLSAGYGYTF; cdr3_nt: TGTGCCAGCAGCTTAAGTGCCGGCTATGGCTACACCTTC
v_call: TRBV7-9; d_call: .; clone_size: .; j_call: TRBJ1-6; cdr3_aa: CASSPNEYSPLHF; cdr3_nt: TGTGCCAGCAGTCCCAACGAGTATTCACCCCTCCACTTT
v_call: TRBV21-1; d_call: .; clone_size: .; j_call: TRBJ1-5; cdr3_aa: CAMEGQPQHF; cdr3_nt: TGTGCCATGGAGGGGCAGCCCCAGCATTTT
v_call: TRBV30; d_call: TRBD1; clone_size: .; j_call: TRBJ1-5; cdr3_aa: CAWRAKGQVSQPQHF; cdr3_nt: TGTGCCTGGAGGGCTAAAGGACAGGTATCTCAGCCCCAGCATTTT
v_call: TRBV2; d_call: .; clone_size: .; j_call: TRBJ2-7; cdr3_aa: CASSETYEQHF; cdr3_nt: TGTGCCAGCAGTGAGACCTACGAGCAGCACTTC
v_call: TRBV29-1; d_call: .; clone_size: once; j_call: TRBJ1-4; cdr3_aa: CSVEVPDKREKLFF; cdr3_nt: TGCAGCGTTGAAGTCCCTGACAAACGAGAAAAACTGTTTTTT
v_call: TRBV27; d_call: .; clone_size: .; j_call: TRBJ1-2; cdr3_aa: CASSLRPGYYGYTF; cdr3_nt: TGTGCCAGCAGTTTAAGACCGGGCTACTATGGCTACACCTTC
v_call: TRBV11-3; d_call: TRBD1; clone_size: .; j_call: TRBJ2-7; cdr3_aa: CASSSADRTYEQYF; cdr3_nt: TGTGCCAGCAGCTCGGCGGACAGGACCTACGAGCAGTACTTC
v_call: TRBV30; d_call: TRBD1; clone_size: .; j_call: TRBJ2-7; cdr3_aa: CAWMGQPYEQYF; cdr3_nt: TGTGCCTGGATGGGACAGCCTTACGAGCAGTACTTC
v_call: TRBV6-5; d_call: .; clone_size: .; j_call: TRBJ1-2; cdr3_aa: CASSYSLGLNLGYTF; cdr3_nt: TGTGCCAGCAGTTACTCGCTGGGACTTAACCTTGGCTACACCTTC
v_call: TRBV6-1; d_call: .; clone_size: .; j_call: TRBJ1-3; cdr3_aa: CASSPQDSTGNTIYF; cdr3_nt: TGTGCCAGCAGTCCCCAGGACAGCACTGGAAACACCATATATTTT
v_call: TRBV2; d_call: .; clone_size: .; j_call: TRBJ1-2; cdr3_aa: CASSGQGGSSGYTF; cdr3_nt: TGTGCCAGCAGTGGCCAGGGCGGTTCCAGTGGCTACACCTTC
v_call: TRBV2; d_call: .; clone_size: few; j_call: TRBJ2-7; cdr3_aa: CASRVNEQYF; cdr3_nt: TGTGCCAGCCGCGTCAACGAGCAGTACTTC
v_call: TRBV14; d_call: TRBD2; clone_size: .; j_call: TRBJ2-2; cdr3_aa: CASSRRTSGGPGELFF; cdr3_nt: TGTGCCAGCAGCCGAAGGACTAGCGGGGGCCCCGGGGAGCTGTTTTTT
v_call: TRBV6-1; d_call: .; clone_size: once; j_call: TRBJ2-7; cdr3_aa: CASSQGRSEQYF; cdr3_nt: TGTGCCAGCAGCCAAGGGCGGAGCGAGCAGTACTTC